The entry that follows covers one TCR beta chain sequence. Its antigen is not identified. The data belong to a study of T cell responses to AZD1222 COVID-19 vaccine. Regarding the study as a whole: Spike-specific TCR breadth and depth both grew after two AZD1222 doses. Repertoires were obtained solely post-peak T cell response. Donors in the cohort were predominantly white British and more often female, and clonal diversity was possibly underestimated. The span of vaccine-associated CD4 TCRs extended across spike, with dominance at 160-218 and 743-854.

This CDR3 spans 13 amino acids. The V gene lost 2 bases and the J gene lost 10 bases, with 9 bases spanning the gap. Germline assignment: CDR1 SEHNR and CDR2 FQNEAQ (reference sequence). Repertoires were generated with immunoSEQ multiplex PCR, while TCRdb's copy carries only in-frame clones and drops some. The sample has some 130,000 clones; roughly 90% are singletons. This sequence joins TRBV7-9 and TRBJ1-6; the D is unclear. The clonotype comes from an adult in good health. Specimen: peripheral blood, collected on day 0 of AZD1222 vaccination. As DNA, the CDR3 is TGTGCCAGCAGCTTAAAAGCGGTATCACCCCTCCACTTT. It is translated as CASSLKAVSPLHF. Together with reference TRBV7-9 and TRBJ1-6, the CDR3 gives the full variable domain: DTGVSQNPRHKITKRGQNVTFRCDPISEHNRLYWYRQTLGQGPEFLTYFQNEAQLEKSRLLSDRFSAERPKGSFSTLEIQRTEQGDSAMYLCASSLKAVSPLHFGNGTRLTVT.